This T cell receptor beta chain stems from a study of a mutant IDH1 vaccine in newly diagnosed glioma. Findings and limits, study-wide: Pseudoprogression apparently lacked any relation to changes in top peripheral T cell clonotypes.

Assay: immunoSEQ multiplex PCR; the TCRdb copy retains only in-frame clones and omits some. Here the sample spans some 67,000 clones, around four fifths being singletons. The V gene's germline CDR1 is SGHDT and CDR2 YYEEEE. The CDR3 has 12 residues. V lost 2 bases to trimming and J lost 7 bases; unmatched junction nucleotides: 1. Comment on this clone: The antigen is unknown.

Time point denoted: baseline, week 1 (first vaccination visit). The treatment here: pre-vaccination baseline after standard-of-care therapy. The chain couples TRBV5-6 to TRBJ1-2, with 8 bases matching TRBD1. The sequencing here drew on peripheral blood mononuclear cells (PBMCs), taken from a glioma patient treated with radiotherapy, temozolomide or both. The source is a young woman with glioma. Some clones in this sample may be carry-over from other donors' samples. CDR3 in amino acids: CASSLQGGGYTF. The CDR3, as DNA: TGTGCCAGCAGCTTACAGGGGGGTGGCTACACCTTC.